These 14 T cell receptor beta chains were all obtained from the same sample, sequenced in a study of T cell responses to AZD1222 COVID-19 vaccine (dated by TCRdb to the early 2020s). Receptor amplification or capture employed the immunoSEQ multiplex PCR assay. TCRdb took over this immuneACCESS table, retaining in-frame rearrangements with V and J assigned. Such tables are incomplete; in checked studies, under half of the missing clones stem from an unresolved V gene, and the remainder is unexplained. The sample includes some 150,000 clones, with around 91% observed a single time. About 4.6% of the sample is in the top ten clones. The sample's time point label, decoded: baseline before first vaccination. The material was peripheral blood, obtained on day 0 of AZD1222 vaccination. Source of these receptors: an adult in good health.

The V call is TRBV28, the J call TRBJ1-2, with 9 bases identical to TRBD1. In germline, CDR1 is MDHEN, CDR2 SYDVKM. This CDR3 contains 13 residues. V was pared by 6 bases and J by 8 bases, with 7 bases of the junction left unmatched. In DNA, the CDR3 is TGTGCCAGCAGCATCAACAGGGGGCTGGGCTACACCTTC. Translation: CASSINRGLGYTF.

This rearrangement joins TRBV2 to TRBJ2-5; TRBD2 matches at 10 bases. The length of the CDR3 is 16 residues. Losses at the gene ends were 3 bases for V and 1 base for J; bases not matched to a gene: 5. Germline V gene sequence: CDR1 SNHLY, CDR2 FYNNEI. CDR3: CASSDPASGSQETQYF. In DNA form, the CDR3 reads TGTGCCAGCAGTGATCCGGCTAGCGGGAGCCAAGAGACCCAGTACTTC.

The J gene is TRBJ2-7, the V gene TRBV28, with TRBD2 matching 7 bases. Trimming at V came to 4 bases and at J to 3 bases, leaving 6 bases not matched to a gene. The CDR3 length is 14 residues. From germline, CDR1 is MDHEN and CDR2 SYDVKM. CDR3 bases: TGTGCCAGCAGTTCGACGGGAGGCCGCTACGAGCAGTACTTC. Encoded protein: CASSSTGGRYEQYF.

This chain links TRBV19 with TRBJ1-1; 11 bases match TRBD1. The ends lost 5 bases at V and 5 bases at J; junction bases unmatched: 7. The CDR3 is 15 amino acids. From germline, CDR1 is LNHDA and CDR2 SQIVND (reference sequence). CDR3 DNA: TGTGCCAGTAGTCCCCGGACAGGGGGCAAGACTGAAGCTTTCTTT. Protein: CASSPRTGGKTEAFF.

V is TRBV20-1 and J is TRBJ2-7; no reliable D call. CDR1 and CDR2 from the germline V gene are DFQATT and SNEGSKA (reference sequence). The CDR3 consists of 11 residues. V lost 5 bases to trimming and J lost 3 bases, with 8 bases between them. The CDR3 coding sequence is TGCAGTGCTTTAGGTTACTACGAGCAGTACTTC. As protein: CSALGYYEQYF.

The chain employs TRBV5-8 and TRBJ1-6; TRBD1 might be the D (6 bases). This CDR3 spans 16 amino acids. CDR1 and CDR2 (germline): SGHTS, YDEGEE. V was trimmed by 3 bases and J by 7 bases, leaving 17 bases between them. The CDR3 sequence is CASSWGRNRLNSPLHF. The DNA of the CDR3 is TGTGCCAGCAGCTGGGGGCGGAACAGATTGAATTCACCCCTCCACTTT.

V gene TRBV18 combines with J gene TRBJ1-1; unclear D gene. CDR1 KGHSH and CDR2 LQKENI come from the germline V gene. Trimming took 3 bases from V and 2 from J, leaving 13 bases between them. The CDR3 covers 15 residues. This CDR3 is CASSPAPAANTEAFF. DNA for the CDR3: TGTGCCAGCTCACCCGCCCCCGCGGCAAACACTGAAGCTTTCTTT.

This clone is a singleton in its sample. The chain carries TRBV11-3 and TRBJ1-1; D unresolved. V was cut by 5 bases and J by 1 base, with 8 bases left in between. The CDR3 has 13 residues. In germline, CDR1 is SGHNT, CDR2 YENEEA. This CDR3 reads CASSVLGNTEAFF. CDR3 nucleotide sequence: TGTGCCAGCAGCGTTCTAGGGAACACTGAAGCTTTCTTT. Filled out from reference TRBV11-3 and TRBJ1-1, the complete variable domain reads EAGVVQSPRYKIIEKKQPVAFWCNPISGHNTLYWYLQNLGQGPELLIRYENEEAVDDSQLPKDRFSAERLKGVDSTLKIQPAELGDSAVYLCASSVLGNTEAFFGQGTRLTVV.

V usage is TRBV11-1 and J usage is TRBJ2-7; the match to TRBD1 covers 8 bases. The germline V gene encodes CDR1 SGHAT and CDR2 FQDESV (reference sequence). The CDR3 has 14 residues. The ends lost 5 bases at V and 2 bases at J; junction bases unmatched: 5. As DNA, the CDR3 is TGTGCCAGCAGCCCCGGGACAGGCACCTACGAGCAGTACTTC. This encodes CASSPGTGTYEQYF.

This clone was seen just once. V usage is TRBV28 and J usage is TRBJ1-5; TRBD1 aligns across 10 bases. Germline V gene lookup returns CDR1 MDHEN and CDR2 SYDVKM. The CDR3 totals 16 residues. The junction had 8 bases not matched to a gene; V was cut back by 3 bases and J by 6 bases. CDR3 amino acids: CASSLRRQGASQPQHF. The CDR3, as DNA: TGTGCCAGCAGTTTGCGGAGACAGGGGGCCAGTCAGCCCCAGCATTTT. Full variable domain (remainder filled in from reference TRBV28 and TRBJ1-5): DVKVTQSSRYLVKRTGEKVFLECVQDMDHENMFWYRQDPGLGLRLIYFSYDVKMKEKGDIPEGYSVSREKKERFSLILESASTNQTSMYLCASSLRRQGASQPQHFGDGTRLSIL.

The chain uses TRBV7-9 and TRBJ2-6; unclear D gene. The germline gives CDR1 SEHNR, CDR2 FQNEAQ (reference sequence). The CDR3 runs to 16 residues. V dropped 3 bases and J dropped 0 bases, with 9 bases sitting between them. DNA of the CDR3: TGTGCCAGCAGCTTGGACGGGTACTCTGGGGCCAACGTCCTGACTTTC. Its protein is CASSLDGYSGANVLTF.

A single count supports this clone. J is TRBJ2-7 and V is TRBV30, with a possible D match to TRBD2 (6 bases). In germline, CDR1 is GTSNPN, CDR2 SVGIG (reference sequence). Between the trimmed V and J ends, which lost 4 bases and 4 bases, there was a span of 8 bases. This CDR3 has 11 amino acids. The chain's CDR3 is CAWTRGYEQYF. CDR3 bases: TGTGCCTGGACTCGGGGGTACGAGCAGTACTTC.

The gene calls are TRBV6-2 or TRBV6-3 and TRBJ2-6; D ambiguous. The germline gives CDR1 MNHEY, CDR2 SVGEGT. The CDR3 loop spans 16 amino acids. V was cut by 6 bases and J by 5 bases, with 17 bases left in between. CDR3 nucleotide sequence: TGTGCCAGCAGCTTAGGGTCCGGTAGGAGGGCCAACGTCCTGACTTTC. Translation gives CASSLGSGRRANVLTF.

The chain uses TRBV3-1 (or the pseudogene TRBV3-2) and TRBJ2-5, with no clear D. The CDR3 contains 17 residues. In germline, CDR1 is LGHDT, CDR2 YNNKEL (reference sequence). Deletions cut 1 base from V and 3 bases from J, with 18 bases between. This CDR3 is CASSQGFSRGEEETQYF. CDR3 nucleotide sequence: TGTGCCAGCAGCCAAGGTTTCTCGCGCGGCGAAGAAGAGACCCAGTACTTC.